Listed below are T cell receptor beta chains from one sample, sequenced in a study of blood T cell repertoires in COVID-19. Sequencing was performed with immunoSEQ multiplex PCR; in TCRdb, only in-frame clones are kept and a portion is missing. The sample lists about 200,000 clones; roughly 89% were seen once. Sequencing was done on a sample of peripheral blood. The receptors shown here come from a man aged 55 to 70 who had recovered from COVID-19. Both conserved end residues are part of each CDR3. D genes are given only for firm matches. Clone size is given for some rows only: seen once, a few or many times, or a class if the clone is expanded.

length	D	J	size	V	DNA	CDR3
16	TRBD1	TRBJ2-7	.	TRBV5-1	TGCGCCAGCAGTCAGATACCGGGACAGGGAGAGTACGAGCAGTACTTC	CASSQIPGQGEYEQYF
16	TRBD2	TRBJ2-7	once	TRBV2	TGTGCCAGCAGTGAAGTCCACCAGCGGGGAACCTACGAGCAGTACTTC	CASSEVHQRGTYEQYF
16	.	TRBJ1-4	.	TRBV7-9	TGTGCCAGCAGTAAAAGACAGACCGCAACTAATGAAAAACTGTTTTTT	CASSKRQTATNEKLFF
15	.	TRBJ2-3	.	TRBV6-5	TGTGCCAGCAGAGGGCCCGGGATAGCGGTATATACGCAGTATTTT	CASRGPGIAVYTQYF
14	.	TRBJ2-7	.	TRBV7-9	TGTGCCAGCAGCTCTGGGGGCTTCCCCTACGAGCAGTACTTC	CASSSGGFPYEQYF
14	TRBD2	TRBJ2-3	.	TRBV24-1	TGTGCCACCAGTGCGGCGGGGGTCACAGATACGCAGTATTTT	CATSAAGVTDTQYF
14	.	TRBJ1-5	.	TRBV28	TGTGCCAGCAGTTTAGGGGCCGGCAATCAGCCCCAGCATTTT	CASSLGAGNQPQHF
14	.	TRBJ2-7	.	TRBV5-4	TGTGCCAGCAGCCCCCCAGACACTCTGTACGAGCAGTACTTC	CASSPPDTLYEQYF
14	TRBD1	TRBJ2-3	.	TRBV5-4	TGTGCCAGCATCCGACAGGGAAGCACAGATACGCAGTATTTT	CASIRQGSTDTQYF
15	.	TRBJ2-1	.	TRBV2	TGTGCCAGCAGTGCAATGGCGTCGGAGTACAATGAGCAGTTCTTC	CASSAMASEYNEQFF
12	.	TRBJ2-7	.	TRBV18	TGTGCCAGCTCAGCCAGGGAGGCCGAGCAGTACTTC	CASSAREAEQYF
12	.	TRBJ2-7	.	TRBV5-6	TGTGCCAGCAGCTTCCGCACAGGAAGGCAGTACTTC	CASSFRTGRQYF
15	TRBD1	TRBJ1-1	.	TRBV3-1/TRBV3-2	TGTGCCAGCAGCCATTGGGGACAGCCTAACACTGAAGCTTTCTTT	CASSHWGQPNTEAFF
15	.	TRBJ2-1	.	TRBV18	TGTGCCAGCTCACCATCCCACGGGACCTACAATGAGCAGTTCTTC	CASSPSHGTYNEQFF
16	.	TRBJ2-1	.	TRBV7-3	TGTGCCAGCAGTTCAAGTGGGGGCCGAACCTACAATGAGCAGTTCTTC	CASSSSGGRTYNEQFF
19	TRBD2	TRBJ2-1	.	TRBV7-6	TGTGCCAGCAGCTCAGGAGTCAATGCGGGGGGTAGCTCCTACAATGAGCAGTTCTTC	CASSSGVNAGGSSYNEQFF
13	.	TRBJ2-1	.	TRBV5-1	TGCGCCAGCGGAGGTGGGATCGACAATGAGCAGTTCTTC	CASGGGIDNEQFF
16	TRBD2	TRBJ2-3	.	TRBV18	TGTGCCAGCTCACCAATCGGGGGACTAGCTTCAGATACGCAGTATTTT	CASSPIGGLASDTQYF
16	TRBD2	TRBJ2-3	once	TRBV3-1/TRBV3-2	TGTGCCAGCAGCCAAGAGTGGCGGGGGGGCAAAGATACGCAGTATTTT	CASSQEWRGGKDTQYF
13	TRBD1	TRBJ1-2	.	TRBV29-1	TGCAGCGTTGACCCGGACAGGGGCTCTGGCTACACCTTC	CSVDPDRGSGYTF
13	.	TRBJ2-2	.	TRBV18	TGTGCCAGCTCACCACGACTAGACGAGGAGCTGTTTTTT	CASSPRLDEELFF
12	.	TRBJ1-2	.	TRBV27	TGTGCCACCTCCGGACAGCTCTATGGCTACACCTTC	CATSGQLYGYTF
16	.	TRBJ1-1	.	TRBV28	TGTGCCAGCAGTTTATCTGAGGCAGAGCGTGGCACTGAAGCTTTCTTT	CASSLSEAERGTEAFF
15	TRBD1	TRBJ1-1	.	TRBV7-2	TGTGCCAGCAGCGCCCAACAGGGGGCGCGGACTGAAGCTTTCTTT	CASSAQQGARTEAFF
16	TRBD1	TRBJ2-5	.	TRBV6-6	TGTGCCAGCAGTTACTCGAGGACAGGGTGGGGAGAGACCCAGTACTTC	CASSYSRTGWGETQYF
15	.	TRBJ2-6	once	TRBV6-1	TGTGCCAGCAGTGAAGGACTGTCTGGGGCCAACGTCCTGACTTTC	CASSEGLSGANVLTF
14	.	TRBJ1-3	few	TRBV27	TGTGCCAGCAGCTCTAGCCTGTCTGGAAACACCATATATTTT	CASSSSLSGNTIYF
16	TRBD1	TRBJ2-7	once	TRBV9	TGTGCCAGCAGCGGCGACCCCGGGACAGGGGGCTACGAGCAGTACTTC	CASSGDPGTGGYEQYF
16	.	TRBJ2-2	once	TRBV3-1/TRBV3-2	TGTGCCAGCAGCCAAGTGAGGCCAGTTAACACCGGGGAGCTGTTTTTT	CASSQVRPVNTGELFF
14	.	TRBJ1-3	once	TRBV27	TGTGCCAGCAGTTTTGGCGGCTCTGGAAACACCATATATTTT	CASSFGGSGNTIYF
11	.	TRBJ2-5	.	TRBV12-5	TGTGCTAGTGCCAAAAAAGAGACCCAGTACTTC	CASAKKETQYF
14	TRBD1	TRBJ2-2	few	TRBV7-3	TGTGCCAGCAGCGCAGGGGGCGGAACCGGGGAGCTGTTTTTT	CASSAGGGTGELFF
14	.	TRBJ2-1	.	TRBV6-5	TGTGCCAGCAGCGGTCCAGGGGTGTACAATGAGCAGTTCTTC	CASSGPGVYNEQFF
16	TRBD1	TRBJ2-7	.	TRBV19	TGTGCCAGTAGTATATCGGACAGGGTGGCCCTCTACGAGCAGTACTTC	CASSISDRVALYEQYF
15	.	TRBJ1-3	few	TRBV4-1	TGCGCCAGCAGCCAAAGCAGGGTAGCTGGAAACACCATATATTTT	CASSQSRVAGNTIYF
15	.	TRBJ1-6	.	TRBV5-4	TGTGCCAGCAGCGGGGAGAGCTCCTATAATTCACCCCTCCACTTT	CASSGESSYNSPLHF
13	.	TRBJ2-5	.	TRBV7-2	TGTGCCAGCAGCTTGTCAGCGGGAGAGACCCAGTACTTC	CASSLSAGETQYF
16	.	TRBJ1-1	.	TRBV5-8	TGTGCCAGCAGCTTGGTGGTGGCAGGGGTCGGCACTGAAGCTTTCTTT	CASSLVVAGVGTEAFF
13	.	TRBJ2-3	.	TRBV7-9	TGTGCCAGCAGCTTAGGGGCCAGAAATACGCAGTATTTT	CASSLGARNTQYF
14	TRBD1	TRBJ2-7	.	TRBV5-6	TGTGCCAGCAAATTGACAGGGGAAACCTACGAGCAGTACTTC	CASKLTGETYEQYF
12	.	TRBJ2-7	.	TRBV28	TGTGCCAGCAGTTTAGCAGGTCTCGAGCAGTACTTC	CASSLAGLEQYF